Below are 13 T cell receptor beta chains sequenced from a single sample in a study of CD8 T cells in ankylosing spondylitis. Points from the study as a whole: There was a TCR beta motif, made of eight highly homologous variants, that appeared characteristic of ankylosing spondylitis blood.

TCRdb fed the 5' RACE reads into MiXCR, producing one record per CDR3 protein. Among hundreds of thousands of distinct CDR3 sequences, about 12% were seen once, and the ten largest hold about 6.8%. These receptors lack a known antigen. Sequencing input: blood, either unsorted or a sorted T cell fraction (not recorded which). Receptors were obtained from a male donor with ankylosing spondylitis.

This clonotype was picked up many times. In nucleotides, the CDR3 is TGTGCCATCAGCGAGGGACAGGGGCCTTATCAGCCCCAGCATTTT. Protein product: CAISEGQGPYQPQHF. The chain joins TRBV10-3 to TRBJ1-5, with TRBD1 matching 10 bases. Losses at the gene ends were 6 bases for V and 5 bases for J; bases not matched to a gene: 7. Looked up from germline, CDR1 is ENHRY and CDR2 is SYGVKD. The CDR3 has 15 residues.

The chain joins TRBV3-1 to TRBJ2-7; 7 bases align to TRBD1. Germline V lookup: CDR1 LGHDT, CDR2 YNNKEL (reference sequence). This CDR3 contains 14 residues. After removal of 5 bases from V and 2 bases from J, the junction contained 6 bases not matched to a gene. The CDR3 protein is CASSSRTGPYEQYV. In DNA, the CDR3 is TGTGCCAGCAGCAGCCGGACAGGACCCTACGAGCAGTACGTC.

The V call is TRBV2, the J call TRBJ2-1; D is tentatively TRBD1 or TRBD2 (6 bases each). Germline CDR1 is SNHLY and CDR2 is FYNNEI. The CDR3 covers 11 residues. V gave up 11 bases and J gave up 10 bases, with 15 bases separating them. This CDR3 reads CASNRDSEQFF. CDR3 DNA sequence: TGTGCCTCAAACAGGGACTCCGAGCAGTTCTTC.

Only a few counts were recorded for this clonotype. The chain joins TRBV20-1 to TRBJ1-6; D not certain. CDR3 size: 14 residues. Germline V lookup: CDR1 DFQATT, CDR2 SNEGSKA (reference sequence). V lost 0 bases, J lost 5 bases, and 8 bases lay in between. The CDR3 here is CSAREAANNSPLHF. The CDR3 DNA reads as TGCAGTGCTAGAGAGGCCGCAAATAATTCACCCCTCCACTTT.

The sample holds a few counts of this clonotype. The J gene is TRBJ2-7, the V gene TRBV6-2 or TRBV6-3; 12 bases match TRBD2. V was clipped by 4 bases and J by 4 bases; unmatched bases: 8. The germline CDR1 and CDR2 sequences are MNHEY and SVGEGT. The CDR3 totals 16 residues. For the CDR3, the DNA is TGTGCCAGCAGTTCCTACGCTGGGACTAGCGGGTACGAGCAGTACTTC. Protein product: CASSSYAGTSGYEQYF.

The rearrangement uses TRBV3-1 and TRBJ2-6; either TRBD1 or TRBD2 may supply D (5 bases each). The CDR3 is 17 residues long. From germline, CDR1 is LGHDT and CDR2 YNNKEL (reference sequence). V gave up 5 bases and J gave up 0 bases, with 14 bases separating them. The CDR3 loop reads CASSLPGPLSGANVLTF. In DNA, the CDR3 is TGTGCCAGCAGCTTACCGGGACCTCTCTCTGGGGCCAACGTCCTGACTTTC.

There are many counts of this clonotype. This chain uses TRBV5-1 with TRBJ1-1, with 10 bases fitting TRBD1. The CDR3 length is 14 residues. Germline lookup yields CDR1 SGHRS and CDR2 YFSETQ. Germline trimming cut 2 bases from V and 7 bases from J; bases unmatched to any gene: 5. For the CDR3, the DNA is TGCGCCAGCAGCTTTAGAGGACAGGGGGTTGAAGCTTTCTTT. This sequence encodes CASSFRGQGVEAFF.

The V gene is TRBV5-5, the J gene TRBJ2-2; the D gene could be TRBD1 or TRBD2 (5 bases each). The germline gives CDR1 SGHKS, CDR2 YYEKEE (reference sequence). This CDR3 has 17 amino acids. V lost 0 bases and J 4 bases, leaving 16 bases between the germline ends. CDR3 in DNA: TGTGCCAGCAGCTTGGCTGGGACGCCCATCGGCACCGGGGAGCTGTTTTTT. Its protein product is CASSLAGTPIGTGELFF.

This clonotype was detected only a few times. This rearrangement joins TRBV29-1 to TRBJ1-2; no clear D. V lost 5 bases and J lost 4, with 20 bases in between. The germline V gene encodes CDR1 SQVTM and CDR2 ANQGSEA. This CDR3 contains 15 residues. CDR3 loop: CSVSKIVAGSYGYTF. As DNA, the CDR3 is TGCAGCGTTTCCAAAATTGTGGCAGGCTCCTATGGCTACACCTTC.

The chain employs TRBV20-1 and TRBJ2-7, with 12 bases matching TRBD2. The CDR3 has 14 amino acids. V lost 1 base and J lost 7; bases outside the gene matches: 5. In germline, CDR1 is DFQATT, CDR2 SNEGSKA (reference sequence). CDR3 amino acids: CSARASGRAGEQYV. The CDR3 region has the DNA TGCAGTGCTAGAGCTAGCGGGAGGGCCGGGGAGCAGTACGTC.

V is TRBV12-3 or TRBV12-4 and J is TRBJ2-3; weak D call: TRBD2 (5 bases). The CDR3 contains 14 residues. V lost 3 bases to trimming and J lost 2 bases, with 9 bases between them. In DNA, the CDR3 is TGTGCCAGCAGTTTTGAGAGGGCCACAGATACGCAGTATTTT. It yields the protein CASSFERATDTQYF.

V and J are TRBV20-1 and TRBJ2-7; 9 bases line up with TRBD1. Germline CDR1 and CDR2: DFQATT and SNEGSKA (reference sequence). Germline trimming cut 1 base from V and 5 bases from J; bases unmatched to any gene: 3. This CDR3 comprises 13 residues. The CDR3 reads CSARGQGGNEQYF. The DNA of the CDR3 is TGCAGTGCTAGAGGACAGGGGGGAAACGAGCAGTACTTC.

This clonotype appeared a few times. The chain is built from TRBV6-2 or TRBV6-3 and TRBJ2-4; D is possibly TRBD2 (5 bases). The germline V gene encodes CDR1 MNHEY and CDR2 SVGEGT. V lost 2 bases and J 3 bases, leaving 11 bases between the germline ends. This CDR3 contains 15 residues. CDR3 region: CASSYGGSGKNIQYF. CDR3 nucleotide sequence: TGTGCCAGCAGTTACGGCGGGTCCGGCAAAAACATTCAGTACTTC.